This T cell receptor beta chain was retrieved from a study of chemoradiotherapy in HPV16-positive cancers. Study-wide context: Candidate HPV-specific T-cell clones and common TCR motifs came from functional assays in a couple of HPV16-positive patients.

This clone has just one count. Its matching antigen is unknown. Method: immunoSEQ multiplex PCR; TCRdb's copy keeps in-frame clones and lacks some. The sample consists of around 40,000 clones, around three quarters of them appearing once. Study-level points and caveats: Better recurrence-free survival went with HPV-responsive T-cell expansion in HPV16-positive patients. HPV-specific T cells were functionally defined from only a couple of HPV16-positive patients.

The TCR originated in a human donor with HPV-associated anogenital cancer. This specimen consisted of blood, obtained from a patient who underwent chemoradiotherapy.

The CDR3 DNA reads as TGCGCCAGCAGCCAACAGACAGGGGGCCCCTACGAGCAGTACTTC. Translated: CASSQQTGGPYEQYF. This chain uses TRBV4-1 with TRBJ2-7, with 10 bases aligning to TRBD1. Germline assignment: CDR1 MGHRA and CDR2 YSYEKL. V trimming: 2 bases; J trimming: 2 bases; junction bases outside the gene matches: 3. The CDR3 runs 15 residues.